This T cell receptor (beta chain) comes out of a study of blood T cell repertoires in COVID-19. Authors' methods: Amplifying reference gene primers gave estimates of nucleated cell counts. Some clones are missing from TCRdb's copy, which holds only in-frame ones; the method was immunoSEQ multiplex PCR. V and J calls and clone size are as listed in that table; D and trimming were resolved from the DNA. Of some 200,000 clones in the sample, roughly 80% were seen once. This CDR3 is 15 amino acids long. The V end lost 0 bases, the J end lost 2 bases, and 10 bases lay between the germline ends. CDR1 is SGDLS, CDR2 YYNGEE, per germline. This study enrolled people aged about 18 to 100 from approximately 24 US geographic areas. It was within 2 weeks before study entry that exposed participants met a COVID-19 case.

The chain is built from TRBV9 and TRBJ2-3; D remains ambiguous. The sequence derives from a woman aged 45-65 years who had been exposed to COVID-19. The sequenced material came from PBMCs or T cells enriched from blood (not recorded which). Written as DNA, the CDR3 is TGTGCCAGCAGCGTAGGGGCCCCTATCACAGATACGCAGTATTTT. This translates into CASSVGAPITDTQYF.